These 30 T cell receptor beta chains came from one sample sequenced in a study of blood T cell repertoires in COVID-19. The table came from immunoSEQ multiplex PCR; TCRdb's copy has only in-frame clones and leaves some out. The top ten clones hold roughly 0.62% of a sample with 150,000 to 180,000 clones, roughly 84% of them seen once. The sample taken for sequencing was peripheral blood. These receptors were collected from a man in his sixties with COVID-19, enrolled during active disease.

This chain links TRBV24-1 with TRBJ2-5, with a possible D match to TRBD1 (5 bases). The CDR3 length is 14 residues. V shed 4 bases and J shed 5 bases, with 13 bases lying between them. From germline, CDR1 is KGHDR and CDR2 SFDVKD. The CDR3 is CATSDPGFSETQYF. The CDR3 nucleotides are TGTGCCACCAGTGACCCAGGGTTCTCGGAGACCCAGTACTTC.

The chain joins TRBV19 to TRBJ2-1, with D perhaps TRBD1 (7 bases). Between the trimmed V and J ends, which lost 10 bases and 9 bases, there was a span of 16 bases. CDR3 length equals 12 residues. Per germline, CDR1 LNHDA and CDR2 SQIVND (reference sequence). This CDR3 is CATRTGGIEQFF. CDR3 coding DNA: TGTGCCACACGGACAGGCGGGATTGAGCAGTTCTTC. Filled out from reference TRBV19 and TRBJ2-1, the complete variable domain reads DGGITQSPKYLFRKEGQNVTLSCEQNLNHDAMYWYRQDPGQGLRLIYYSQIVNDFQKGDIAEGYSVSREKKESFPLTVTSAQKNPTAFYLCATRTGGIEQFFGPGTRLTVL.

This clone was detected only once. This chain uses TRBV9 with TRBJ1-2; D is uncertain. The CDR3 spans 11 residues. The germline gives CDR1 SGDLS, CDR2 YYNGEE. The CDR3 region is CASAANYGYTF. The CDR3 coding sequence is TGTGCGTCAGCGGCCAACTATGGCTACACCTTC.

V is TRBV11-2 and J is TRBJ1-5; D uncertain. The V end was cut by 5 bases, the J end by 6 bases, with 23 bases between. Germline V lookup: CDR1 SGHAT, CDR2 FQNNGV. This CDR3 spans 17 amino acids. The CDR3 is CASSPVSVLYSGQPQHF. CDR3 coding DNA: TGTGCCAGCAGCCCCGTAAGTGTTCTATACTCAGGTCAGCCCCAGCATTTT.

Remarks on this clone: A junction boundary mismatches the germline segment, possibly from a read error. The chain is built from TRBV18 and TRBJ1-1, with TRBD1 identical over 9 bases. Per the germline V gene, CDR1 is KGHSH and CDR2 is LQKENI. The length of the CDR3 is 16 residues. The CDR3 nucleotides are TGTGCCAGCTCCCCACCCAACCGGGACAGGGCCCTTGAAGCTTTCTTT. Protein sequence: CASSPPNRDRALEAFF.

The chain combines TRBV7-2 with TRBJ2-7; D unclear. Trimming took 1 base from V and 6 from J, leaving 7 bases between them. Per germline, CDR1 SGHTA and CDR2 FQGNSA. The CDR3 contains 12 residues. In DNA, the CDR3 is TGTGCCAGCAGCTTAGGTTATAGCGAGCAGTACTTC. This encodes CASSLGYSEQYF.

This clone was seen a handful of times. This sequence joins TRBV6-2 or TRBV6-3 and TRBJ2-7; tentative D call: TRBD1 (5 bases). Germline CDR1 is MNHEY and CDR2 is SVGEGT. This CDR3 has 11 amino acids. The CDR3 region has the DNA TGTGCCAGCAGCACGGTAGGGGCCATTTCGGTC. Translated: CASSTVGAISV.

This clone has a single count. V and J are TRBV6-6 and TRBJ1-5; D is ambiguous. CDR1 and CDR2 (germline): MNHNY, SVGAGI (reference sequence). This CDR3 is 14 amino acids long. Trimming removed 6 bases from V and 4 bases from J, with 13 bases in between. CDR3 sequence reads: CASRRLEMNQPQHF. For the CDR3, the DNA is TGTGCCAGCAGGCGACTAGAGATGAATCAGCCCCAGCATTTT.

The CDR3 protein is CASSLTGTDPYF. The CDR3 nucleotides read TGTGCCAGCAGCCTTACAGGGACAGACCCGTACTTC. The V and J genes are TRBV3-1 (or the pseudogene TRBV3-2) and TRBJ2-5; 7 bases fit TRBD1. The V segment lost 4 bases and the J segment 13 bases; nucleotides outside the gene matches: 9. Germline V gene sequence: CDR1 LGHDT, CDR2 YNNKEL (reference sequence). The CDR3 length is 12 residues.

The chain couples TRBV14 to TRBJ2-7; D is perhaps TRBD1 (6 bases). CDR3 length: 18 amino acids. Germline lookup yields CDR1 SGHDN and CDR2 FVKESK. V lost 1 base and J 3 bases, leaving 22 bases between the germline ends. CDR3 bases: TGTGCCAGCAGCCAAGCTGGGACAAAACCAAGGGTTAACTACGAGCAGTACTTC. Translated: CASSQAGTKPRVNYEQYF.

This chain uses TRBV11-1 with TRBJ2-7, with 7 bases that match TRBD1. The junction had 10 bases not matched to a gene; V was cut back by 5 bases and J by 3 bases. Germline V CDR1 and CDR2: SGHAT, FQDESV (reference sequence). The CDR3 length is 15 residues. The CDR3 protein is CASSRQGSLDYEQYF. For the CDR3, the DNA is TGTGCCAGCAGCCGACAGGGTTCCCTGGACTACGAGCAGTACTTC.

This clone was observed a few times. The chain combines TRBV4-3 with TRBJ2-5; the match to TRBD2 covers 7 bases. J was trimmed by 0 bases and V by 0 bases; bases with no gene match: 1. The V gene's germline CDR1 is LGHNA and CDR2 YSLEER. The CDR3 has 15 residues. As DNA, the CDR3 is TGCGCCAGCAGCCAAGATCTAGCGGACCAAGAGACCCAGTACTTC. Amino acid sequence: CASSQDLADQETQYF.

CDR3 in DNA: TGTGCCAGCAGCCAAGGAGCAGCGGGCTACAATGAGCAGTTCTTC. It specifies CASSQGAAGYNEQFF. The chain employs TRBV3-1 (or the pseudogene TRBV3-2) and TRBJ2-1, with D possibly matching TRBD2 (6 bases). The germline V and J ends were trimmed by 1 base and 3 bases, with 10 bases remaining between them. The CDR3 spans 15 residues. From germline, CDR1 is LGHDT and CDR2 YNNKEL (reference sequence).

The chain is built from TRBV5-1 and TRBJ2-5, with 8 bases matching TRBD1. The V gene's germline CDR1 is SGHRS and CDR2 YFSETQ. This CDR3 spans 15 amino acids. Trimming removed 3 bases from V and 2 bases from J; junction bases left unmatched: 6. This CDR3 is CASSSGQVGQETQYF. Written as DNA, the CDR3 is TGCGCCAGCAGCTCGGGACAGGTCGGACAAGAGACCCAGTACTTC.

This chain connects TRBV2 to TRBJ1-2; D call uncertain. The CDR3 contains 16 residues. The ends were cut back, 4 bases at V and 5 bases at J, with 20 bases in the middle. CDR1 is SNHLY and CDR2 is FYNNEI in the germline V gene. The CDR3 region has the DNA TGTGCCAGCAGTGTCCTCCAGAGGCCCAATCAATATGGCTACACCTTC. Amino acids: CASSVLQRPNQYGYTF.

This chain joins TRBV25-1 and TRBJ1-1; 7 bases match TRBD1. Germline V gene lookup returns CDR1 MGHDK and CDR2 SYGVNS. Trimming removed 6 bases from V and 4 bases from J; junction bases left unmatched: 5. The CDR3 is 13 residues long. CDR3 region: CASRQGPGTEAFF. CDR3 bases: TGTGCCAGCAGACAGGGGCCCGGCACTGAAGCTTTCTTT.

The chain combines TRBV28 with TRBJ1-1; the match to TRBD1 covers 10 bases. The CDR3 totals 14 residues. Germline loops: CDR1 MDHEN, CDR2 SYDVKM. V shed 6 bases, J shed 7 bases, and the junction held 8 bases outside the gene matches. In DNA, the CDR3 is TGTGCCAGCAGGACAGGGGGCTTCGGGTTTGAAGCTTTCTTT. This encodes CASRTGGFGFEAFF.

The CDR3 reads CASKSPGLDYNEQFF. Here the CDR3 DNA reads TGTGCCAGCAAATCACCGGGACTCGACTACAATGAGCAGTTCTTC. The chain combines TRBV28 with TRBJ2-1; perhaps TRBD2 as D (6 bases). CDR3 length equals 15 residues. Germline assignment: CDR1 MDHEN and CDR2 SYDVKM. V dropped 7 bases and J dropped 3 bases, with 16 bases sitting between them.

Points on this clone: The sample has other DNA sequences that encode this CDR3 too. CDR3 region: CAISEGGGNTEAFF. The CDR3 DNA follows: TGTGCCATCAGTGAGGGGGGAGGGAACACTGAAGCTTTCTTT. The chain carries TRBV10-3 and TRBJ1-1; possibly TRBD1 for D (5 bases). CDR3 length: 14 residues. Trimming took 2 bases from V and 1 from J, leaving 8 bases between them. Germline-derived CDR1 and CDR2 are ENHRY and SYGVKD.

The rearrangement uses TRBV13 and TRBJ2-7; TRBD2 is a possible D gene (5 bases). The CDR3 is 11 amino acids. CDR1 is PRHDT and CDR2 is FYEKMQ in the germline V gene (reference sequence). V was pared by 5 bases and J by 6 bases, with 8 bases between. The CDR3 DNA reads as TGTGCCAGCAGCGTACTAGGCGAGCAGTACTTC. Amino acid sequence: CASSVLGEQYF.

This rearrangement joins TRBV5-4 to TRBJ2-3; 7 bases line up with TRBD2. V gave up 9 bases and J gave up 0 bases; unmatched junction bases: 10. CDR1 is SGHNT, CDR2 YYREEE, per germline (reference sequence). There are 15 residues in the CDR3. CDR3 sequence (DNA): TGTGCCACCCTGGAGCGGGGAATTAGCACAGATACGCAGTATTTT. Protein product: CATLERGISTDTQYF. Full variable domain (missing parts from reference TRBV5-4 and TRBJ2-3): ETGVTQSPTHLIKTRGQQVTLRCSSQSGHNTVSWYQQALGQGPQFIFQYYREEENGRGNFPPRFSGLQFPNYSSELNVNALELDDSALYLCATLERGISTDTQYFGPGTRLTVL.

A few counts support this clone. V gene TRBV5-1 combines with J gene TRBJ1-2; D is possibly TRBD1 (6 bases). Trimming took 1 base from V and 7 from J, leaving 11 bases between them. CDR1 is SGHRS, CDR2 YFSETQ, per germline. CDR3 size: 13 residues. The CDR3 sequence: CASSLSGGTGYTF. The CDR3 bases are TGCGCCAGCAGCTTGAGCGGGGGCACTGGCTACACCTTC.

This clone has only one observation. The chain couples TRBV6-5 to TRBJ1-1, with a tentative D call TRBD1 (6 bases). Germline V gives CDR1 MNHEY, CDR2 SVGAGI. V was cut by 7 bases and J by 8 bases, with 17 bases left in between. The CDR3 is made up of 13 amino acids. The CDR3 sequence is CASTQGSTREAFF. The CDR3 nucleotides are TGTGCCAGCACCCAGGGGAGTACGAGAGAAGCTTTCTTT.

The chain links TRBV3-1 (or the pseudogene TRBV3-2) to TRBJ1-4, with TRBD1 as a possible D gene (6 bases). This CDR3 is 16 amino acids long. Trimming left V 4 bases short and J 3 bases short, with 15 bases between. Germline assignment: CDR1 LGHDT and CDR2 YNNKEL (reference sequence). CDR3 sequence: CASSLPGAGANEKLFF. In DNA form, the CDR3 reads TGTGCCAGCAGCCTACCAGGGGCTGGGGCTAATGAAAAACTGTTTTTT.

This clone has just a few counts. This chain uses TRBV7-2 with TRBJ1-5; the D gene is possibly TRBD1 (6 bases). Trimming cost V 5 bases and J 0 bases, with 8 bases left between them. The CDR3 totals 14 residues. The germline gives CDR1 SGHTA, CDR2 FQGNSA. The CDR3 DNA follows: TGTGCCAGCAGCCAGGGGTTTAGCAATCAGCCCCAGCATTTT. This codes for CASSQGFSNQPQHF.

Concerning this clone: The junction departs from the called germline gene at one end, perhaps through a read error. This rearrangement joins TRBV11-3 to TRBJ2-7; 7 bases map to TRBD2. From germline, CDR1 is SGHNT and CDR2 YENEEA. The CDR3 runs to 14 residues. The CDR3: CASSIERGRYEQYF. Here the CDR3 DNA reads TGTGCCAGCAGCATAGAGCGGGGCCGCTACGAGCAGTACTTC.

The CDR3 is CASARQGVNTEAFF. CDR3 DNA: TGTGCCAGCGCGCGACAGGGGGTGAACACTGAAGCTTTCTTT. The rearrangement uses TRBV6-5 and TRBJ1-1; 9 bases line up with TRBD1. J gave up 0 bases and V 8 bases, and 4 bases lay outside the gene matches. CDR1 and CDR2 from the germline V gene are MNHEY and SVGAGI. The CDR3 contains 14 residues.

The chain recombines TRBV4-3 with TRBJ2-2, with D perhaps matching TRBD2 (5 bases). Trimming stripped 0 bases from V and 5 bases from J, with 10 bases between. The CDR3 contains 15 residues. Germline V lookup: CDR1 LGHNA, CDR2 YSLEER. CDR3 DNA: TGCGCCAGCAGCCAAGACACCGGGGTTACCGGGGAGCTGTTTTTT. Protein sequence: CASSQDTGVTGELFF.

CDR3 region: CASSYSKFEKLFF. The CDR3 DNA reads as TGTGCCAGCAGTTACTCAAAATTTGAGAAACTGTTTTTT. The V gene is TRBV6-2 or TRBV6-3, the J gene TRBJ1-4, with unresolved D. CDR3 size: 13 residues. V shed 0 bases and J shed 11 bases, with 10 bases lying between them. Per the germline V gene, CDR1 is MNHEY and CDR2 is SVGEGT.

The V and J genes are TRBV4-2 and TRBJ1-4; 7 nucleotides agree with TRBD1. The V gene's germline CDR1 is LGHNA and CDR2 YNFKEQ. The length of the CDR3 is 15 residues. V shed 4 bases and J 7 bases; nucleotides not matched to a gene: 9. For the CDR3, the DNA is TGTGCCAGCAGCCCTACCGGGACAGATGTTGAAAAACTGTTTTTT. It encodes CASSPTGTDVEKLFF.